This TCR beta chain was retrieved from a study of cytomegalovirus exposure and HLA in healthy donors. Regarding the study as a whole: Several of the most significant clusters appeared, in a later analysis, to be linked to common viral pathogens. Later analysis demonstrated an association between a missense DCLRE1C variant and TCR beta V- and J-gene trimming.

CDR1 is MNHNY, CDR2 SVGAGI, per germline (reference sequence). The CDR3 is 12 amino acids. Amplification used 60 Vbeta primers and 13 Jbeta primers. Assay used: immunoSEQ multiplex PCR; TCRdb lists only in-frame clones, some missing. This sample yields about 170,000 clones, of which over 60% are seen a single time; 0.65% to 0.95% belongs to the top ten. As regards this clone: The antigen is unknown.

The clonotype comes from a female donor in good health and CMV-seronegative. This chain uses TRBV6-6 with TRBJ1-2; 8 bases line up with TRBD1. Sequencing was carried out using PBMCs. The CDR3 DNA follows: TGTATAGTCGGGACAGGATTTATGGGCTACACCTTC. This sequence encodes CIVGTGFMGYTF.